Listed below are T cell receptor beta chains from one sample, sequenced in a study of OX40 agonist ivuxolimab in advanced cancers. The repertoire was sequenced with immunoSEQ multiplex PCR; TCRdb's copy has only in-frame clones and lacks some. The sample consists of 31,000 or so clones, around 87% of them appearing once. The specimen comprised CD4+ or CD8+ T cells sorted from blood, sampled in a trial of the OX40 agonist ivuxolimab. The origin of the receptors is an adult with an advanced solid tumor such as melanoma, head and neck, liver or kidney cancer. Each CDR3 is given with its conserved first and last residue. Fields, in order: CDR3 protein, CDR3 DNA, V gene, D gene, J gene, clone size. D genes are given only for firm matches. Size is omitted from some rows. Given values are once, few, many or a class for expanded clones.

CASSPAGEGETQYF | TGTGCTAGCAGCCCAGCGGGAGAGGGGGAGACCCAGTACTTC | TRBV7-7 | TRBD2 | TRBJ2-5 | once
CASSGGPGRMNTEAFF | TGTGCCAGCAGCGGGGGACCGGGAAGGATGAACACTGAAGCTTTCTTT | TRBV4-2 | . | TRBJ1-1 | .
CASSVEVQAHEKLFF | TGTGCCAGCAGCGTAGAAGTACAGGCCCATGAAAAACTGTTTTTT | TRBV9 | . | TRBJ1-4 | few
CASSYATRRDIQYF | TGTGCCAGCAGTTACGCGACTAGACGGGACATTCAGTACTTC | TRBV6-6 | . | TRBJ2-4 | .
CSVDGNTEAFF | TGCAGCGTTGACGGGAACACTGAAGCTTTCTTT | TRBV29-1 | . | TRBJ1-1 | few
CASSARDMDEKLFF | TGTGCCAGCAGTGCCCGGGACATGGATGAAAAACTGTTTTTT | TRBV6-1 | . | TRBJ1-4 | .
CASSGQGASAKNIQYF | TGTGCCAGCAGTGGACAGGGGGCGAGCGCCAAAAACATTCAGTACTTC | TRBV2 | TRBD1 | TRBJ2-4 | once
CASSPFSVTMAYGYTF | TGTGCCAGCAGCCCATTCTCAGTGACAATGGCGTATGGCTACACCTTC | TRBV5-4 | . | TRBJ1-2 | .
CASSSPTGGPRGNEQFF | TGTGCCAGCAGCTCCCCCACAGGGGGTCCTCGCGGAAATGAGCAGTTCTTC | TRBV7-2 | TRBD1 | TRBJ2-1 | .
CASVHRGRDTGELFF | TGCGCCAGTGTTCACAGGGGGCGTGACACCGGGGAGCTGTTTTTT | TRBV10-1 | TRBD1 | TRBJ2-2 | .
CASSVGANPGSTDTQYF | TGTGCCAGCAGCGTAGGAGCAAACCCTGGGTCCACAGATACGCAGTATTTT | TRBV9 | . | TRBJ2-3 | .
CASSDLAAAYEQYF | TGTGCCAGCAGCGATCTAGCAGCCGCCTACGAGCAGTACTTC | TRBV7-8 | . | TRBJ2-7 | .
CASSVTDYNEQFF | TGTGCCAGCAGTGTTACGGACTACAATGAGCAGTTCTTC | TRBV6-1 | . | TRBJ2-1 | .
CASSPDRASQPQHF | TGTGCCAGCAGTCCTGACAGGGCGAGTCAGCCCCAGCATTTT | TRBV27 | TRBD1 | TRBJ1-5 | once
CASSLLGGNQPQHF | TGTGCCAGCAGTTTATTGGGTGGCAATCAGCCCCAGCATTTT | TRBV27 | . | TRBJ1-5 | .
CASRDGSSYNSPLHF | TGTGCCAGCAGGGATGGGTCATCTTATAATTCACCCCTCCACTTT | TRBV28 | . | TRBJ1-6 | .
CASSSDRGHGYTF | TGTGCCAGCAGCTCAGACAGGGGTCATGGCTACACCTTC | TRBV5-6 | TRBD1 | TRBJ1-2 | .
CASSSGDWVQFF | TGTGCCAGCAGTTCAGGGGATTGGGTGCAGTTCTTC | TRBV6-5 | . | TRBJ2-1 | .
CASSRQGQETQYF | TGTGCCAGCAGTCGGCAGGGACAAGAGACCCAGTACTTC | TRBV11-2 | . | TRBJ2-5 | .
CASTSQGATRLEYF | TGTGCCAGCACTAGTCAGGGGGCCACCCGATTGGAGTACTTC | TRBV27 | TRBD1 | TRBJ2-7 | .
CASSLLAGYLGEQYF | TGTGCCAGCAGCTTACTAGCGGGATATCTAGGGGAGCAGTACTTC | TRBV7-9 | TRBD2 | TRBJ2-7 | .
CASSVGDGDYYEQYF | TGTGCCAGCAGCGTAGGGGACGGGGACTACTACGAGCAGTACTTC | TRBV9 | TRBD2 | TRBJ2-7 | .
CASSLTRTGMVYEQYF | TGTGCCAGCAGCTTAACCCGGACAGGGATGGTCTACGAGCAGTACTTC | TRBV7-3 | TRBD1 | TRBJ2-7 | .
CASSSEQTPGQGVNEQFF | TGTGCCAGCAGTTCAGAGCAGACTCCGGGACAGGGAGTCAATGAGCAGTTCTTC | TRBV27 | TRBD1 | TRBJ2-1 | .
CASSQDLSLAGVYEQYF | TGTGCCAGCAGCCAAGACCTTTCTCTAGCGGGGGTCTACGAGCAGTACTTC | TRBV4-2 | TRBD2 | TRBJ2-7 | once
CASSRGQGDAEPQHF | TGTGCCAGCAGCCGGGGACAGGGGGATGCTGAGCCCCAGCATTTT | TRBV9 | TRBD1 | TRBJ1-5 | .
CASSITGTISTDTQYF | TGTGCCAGTAGTATCACCGGGACAATCAGCACAGATACGCAGTATTTT | TRBV19 | . | TRBJ2-3 | .
CASSYRIDSNQPQHF | TGTGCCAGCAGTTACAGGATAGATAGCAATCAGCCCCAGCATTTT | TRBV6-5 | . | TRBJ1-5 | .
CASSSARQLYEQYF | TGTGCCAGCAGTTCCGCCCGACAGCTCTACGAGCAGTACTTC | TRBV28 | . | TRBJ2-7 | .
CASSSGQAFGTQYF | TGTGCCAGCAGTTCGGGACAGGCATTTGGTACGCAGTATTTT | TRBV27 | TRBD1 | TRBJ2-3 | .
CSVEDGGSYEQYF | TGCAGCGTTGAAGATGGCGGATCCTACGAGCAGTACTTC | TRBV29-1 | . | TRBJ2-7 | .
CASSVASGANVLTF | TGTGCCAGCAGCGTAGCCTCTGGGGCCAACGTCCTGACTTTC | TRBV9 | . | TRBJ2-6 | once
CASSDYMRYEQYF | TGTGCCAGCAGTGATTACATGAGATACGAGCAGTACTTC | TRBV9 | . | TRBJ2-7 | few